These T cell receptor beta chains were read from a single sample in a study of cytomegalovirus exposure and HLA in healthy donors. Sequencing used immunoSEQ multiplex PCR; TCRdb keeps in-frame clones, though not all of them. The sample contains roughly 100,000 clones, around 82% of which appear only once. Source material: PBMCs. The receptors here all came from a woman under 30 in good health and CMV-seropositive. Both conserved end residues are part of each CDR3. Fields, in order: CDR3 protein, CDR3 DNA, V gene, clone size, J gene, D gene. A D gene is named only where the DNA matches it firmly. Clone size is not always given. Where it is, it says once, few, many or a class for expanded clones.

CATSSSGLEQYF	TGTGCCACCAGTTCCTCCGGGTTAGAGCAGTACTTC	TRBV2	few	TRBJ2-5	.
CASSQKQGDYGYTF	TGTGCCAGCTCCCAAAAACAGGGGGACTATGGCTACACCTTC	TRBV18	.	TRBJ1-2	TRBD1
CASSIAPVGGASTKTQYF	TGTGCCAGTAGTATAGCCCCCGTGGGTGGGGCTAGTACAAAGACCCAGTACTTC	TRBV19	.	TRBJ2-5	.
CASSRGQGAIGNTIYF	TGCGCCAGCAGCCGAGGACAGGGGGCAATTGGAAACACCATATATTTT	TRBV4-1	.	TRBJ1-3	TRBD1
CASLSGSPYEQYF	TGTGCCAGCCTAAGCGGGAGTCCCTACGAGCAGTACTTC	TRBV2	.	TRBJ2-7	TRBD2
CASSLGIQRRQETQYF	TGTGCCAGCAGCTTGGGGATACAGCGGCGACAAGAGACCCAGTACTTC	TRBV5-6	.	TRBJ2-5	.
CASRKTGPNTEAFF	TGCGCCAGCAGAAAGACAGGGCCTAACACTGAAGCTTTCTTT	TRBV10-1	few	TRBJ1-1	TRBD1
CASSEAQGSYGYTF	TGTGCCAGCAGTGAAGCGCAGGGCAGCTATGGCTACACCTTC	TRBV6-1	.	TRBJ1-2	.
CASSLIRSNQPQHF	TGTGCCAGCAGCTTGATCAGGAGCAATCAGCCCCAGCATTTT	TRBV5-6	.	TRBJ1-5	.
CASTPGTAHNSPLHF	TGTGCCAGCACACCCGGGACAGCTCATAATTCACCCCTCCACTTT	TRBV28	.	TRBJ1-6	TRBD1
CASSWMGLAAYNEQFF	TGCGCCAGCAGCTGGATGGGACTAGCGGCCTACAATGAGCAGTTCTTC	TRBV5-1	few	TRBJ2-1	TRBD2
CASSVGRLTGELFF	TGTGCCAGCAGTGTAGGCCGACTCACCGGGGAGCTGTTTTTT	TRBV25-1	.	TRBJ2-2	.
CASSLGTGGNNEQFF	TGCGCCAGCAGCTTGGGGACAGGGGGGAACAATGAGCAGTTCTTC	TRBV5-1	.	TRBJ2-1	TRBD1
CASREGGWVNQPQHF	TGTGCCAGCAGAGAAGGGGGCTGGGTCAATCAGCCCCAGCATTTT	TRBV6-1	few	TRBJ1-5	TRBD1
CASSLQGAGYGYTF	TGTGCCAGCAGTTTACAGGGGGCTGGCTATGGCTACACCTTC	TRBV27	.	TRBJ1-2	TRBD1
CASSQVVGTGDLYEQYF	TGCGCCAGCAGCCAAGTCGTAGGGACAGGGGATCTCTACGAGCAGTACTTC	TRBV4-3	.	TRBJ2-7	TRBD1
CASSWGPVHTF	TGTGCCAGCAGTTGGGGGCCGGTCCACACCTTC	TRBV28	once	TRBJ1-2	.
CAISPLGGGNQPQHF	TGTGCCATCAGTCCTTTAGGGGGCGGGAACCAGCCCCAGCATTTT	TRBV10-3	.	TRBJ1-5	TRBD1
CASRGRREGRLRYNEQFF	TGTGCCAGCAGGGGCCGGCGGGAGGGCCGTCTCCGATACAATGAGCAGTTCTTC	TRBV28	.	TRBJ2-1	TRBD2
CASSHGKGPGGNQPQHF	TGCGCCAGCAGCCACGGTAAGGGGCCGGGGGGGAATCAGCCCCAGCATTTT	TRBV4-1	.	TRBJ1-5	.
CASSPLAGARELFF	TGTGCCAGCAGCCCACTGGCGGGGGCAAGGGAGCTGTTTTTT	TRBV11-2	.	TRBJ2-2	.
CASSLDSRLREQFF	TGTGCCAGCAGTTTAGATTCCAGGCTCAGGGAGCAGTTCTTC	TRBV27	.	TRBJ2-1	.
CASMTGGPVDEQFF	TGTGCCAGCATGACGGGAGGGCCGGTCGATGAGCAGTTCTTC	TRBV28	.	TRBJ2-1	TRBD2
CASSPAHRGLAYEQYF	TGTGCCAGCAGTCCCGCCCACAGGGGGTTAGCCTACGAGCAGTACTTC	TRBV27	.	TRBJ2-7	TRBD1
CSVELAEHNEQFF	TGCAGCGTTGAGCTAGCGGAGCACAATGAGCAGTTCTTC	TRBV29-1	.	TRBJ2-1	TRBD2
CASSQSYRIPYSNQPQHF	TGTGCCAGCAGCCAATCATACAGGATTCCCTATAGCAATCAGCCCCAGCATTTT	TRBV11-3	.	TRBJ1-5	.
CASSGTRPYEQYF	TGTGCCAGCAGCGGCACTAGACCCTACGAGCAGTACTTC	TRBV7-9	.	TRBJ2-7	.
CASSPRQGGADTQYF	TGCGCCAGCAGCCCACGACAGGGTGGCGCAGATACGCAGTATTTT	TRBV4-3	.	TRBJ2-3	TRBD1
CASSLGGTSTDTQYF	TGCGCCAGCAGCTTAGGCGGGACTAGCACAGATACGCAGTATTTT	TRBV5-1	.	TRBJ2-3	.
CASSLNQGRSGNTIYF	TGCGCCAGCAGCTTGAATCAGGGGCGGTCTGGAAACACCATATATTTT	TRBV5-1	.	TRBJ1-3	.
CAWSIPRLSALGEQFF	TGTGCCTGGAGTATCCCTAGACTATCCGCTCTCGGTGAGCAGTTCTTC	TRBV30	.	TRBJ2-1	.